This T cell receptor beta chain comes out of a study of siplizumab effects on memory and regulatory T cells. In the case of this clone: Its antigen is as yet unknown.

Assay used: immunoSEQ multiplex PCR; TCRdb lists only in-frame clones, some missing. The sample carries about 87,000 clones, about 87% recorded once. Study-wide points: Siplizumab conditions gave an average of around 65% Treg-derived mappable alloreactive CD4+ clones, versus about 30% for controls. Roughly 75-96% of proliferating clones (CD4+ or CD8+) could not be assigned a naive or memory phenotype. In unstimulated cells, naive T cells appeared more diverse than memory T cells and seemed major alloresponse contributors.

Between the trimmed V and J ends, which lost 2 bases and 0 bases, there was a span of 5 bases. CDR3 size: 14 residues. Germline V gene data show CDR1 as MGHRA and CDR2 as YSYEKL. V and J are TRBV4-1 and TRBJ2-4; D perhaps matches TRBD2 (5 bases). The receptor was derived from a human donor in good health. The specimen was CD4+ T cells sorted from blood. CDR3 bases: TGCGCCAGCAGCCAACGGGAAGCCAAAAACATTCAGTACTTC. Protein product: CASSQREAKNIQYF.